This passage covers 25 T cell receptor beta chains from one sample sequenced in a study of CD8+CD57+ T cells in acquired aplastic anemia. The authors sequenced patients whose flow cytometry had shown CD8+CD57+ cell expansion. Investigators profiled TCR beta VDJ and CDR3 from genomic DNA template. TCRdb analysed the reads with MiXCR anew, one entry per CDR3 protein. This table holds 300,000 or so distinct CDR3 sequences, under 60% found once. The sample was sorted CD4+, CD8+, or CD8+CD57+ T cells (not recorded which) from PBMCs. The receptors shown here come from a human donor with aplastic anemia.

This clonotype was counted at least ten times. CDR3 sequence: CASSITGGAWGEKLFF. The CDR3, as DNA: TGTGCCAGCAGCATTACAGGGGGCGCCTGGGGTGAAAAACTGTTTTTT. V and J are TRBV7-2 and TRBJ1-4; TRBD1 aligns across 9 bases. CDR3 length: 16 residues. With 5 bases clipped from V and 7 bases from J, the junction kept 11 bases outside the gene matches. From germline, CDR1 is SGHTA and CDR2 FQGNSA.

This clonotype was counted between two and nine times. The chain uses TRBV7-9 and TRBJ2-3; D not certain. This CDR3 is built from 13 residues. V was cut by 2 bases and J by 5 bases, with 8 bases left in between. Germline assignment: CDR1 SEHNR and CDR2 FQNEAQ (reference sequence). CDR3 region: CASSLPGRDTQYF. The CDR3 DNA reads TGTGCCAGCAGCTTACCGGGTAGAGATACGCAGTATTTT.

The CDR3 loop is CASSHGGGTEAFF. DNA for the CDR3: TGTGCCAGCAGCCATGGGGGGGGGACTGAAGCTTTCTTT. V and J are TRBV9 and TRBJ1-1, with D tentatively TRBD1 (5 bases). V dropped 4 bases and J dropped 5 bases, with 12 bases sitting between them. In germline, CDR1 is SGDLS, CDR2 YYNGEE. The CDR3 totals 13 residues. The complete variable domain, with remaining parts taken from reference TRBV9 and TRBJ1-1, reads DSGVTQTPKHLITATGQRVTLRCSPRSGDLSVYWYQQSLDQGLQFLIQYYNGEERAKGNILERFSAQQFPDLHSELNLSSLELGDSALYFCASSHGGGTEAFFGQGTRLTVV.

This clonotype was detected ten times or more. J is TRBJ2-5 and V is TRBV2; possible D gene TRBD1, 5 bases. The CDR3 runs to 14 residues. Trimming stripped 4 bases from V and 5 bases from J, with 14 bases between. The V gene's germline CDR1 is SNHLY and CDR2 FYNNEI. The CDR3 is CASSVGWGVETQYF. CDR3 nucleotide sequence: TGTGCCAGCAGTGTTGGTTGGGGCGTGGAGACCCAGTACTTC.

On this clonotype itself: A much larger clone lies one base from this, so it may be a read error. This is likely a read error, given that the CDR3 carries no conserved phenylalanine or tryptophan at its end. V gene TRBV30 combines with J gene TRBJ1-1; TRBD1 is a possible D gene (6 bases). V was pared by 3 bases and J by 0 bases, with 11 bases between. CDR3 length: 14 amino acids. Germline-derived CDR1 and CDR2 are GTSNPN and SVGIG (reference sequence). The CDR3 sequence is CAWSRGGLNTEAFL. The CDR3 coding sequence is TGTGCCTGGAGCCGGGGGGGCTTGAACACTGAAGCTTTCCTT.

This chain uses TRBV2 with TRBJ2-7, with D possibly matching TRBD1 (6 bases). Germline loops: CDR1 SNHLY, CDR2 FYNNEI. V was shortened by 6 bases and J by 3 bases, with 12 bases between the two germline ends. There are 13 residues in the CDR3. In nucleotides, the CDR3 is TGTGCCAGCAGCCGGGACAAGCTCTACGAGCAGTACTTC. Its translation is CASSRDKLYEQYF.

The sample holds many counts of this clonotype. The chain uses TRBV20-1 and TRBJ2-5; 8 positions agree with TRBD2. Trimming cost V 5 bases and J 5 bases; bases outside gene matches: 13. The germline gives CDR1 DFQATT, CDR2 SNEGSKA (reference sequence). The CDR3 spans 15 residues. The chain's CDR3 is CSAGTLAGPAETQYF. CDR3 bases: TGCAGTGCTGGAACCCTAGCGGGCCCCGCGGAGACCCAGTACTTC.

The gene calls are TRBV5-1 and TRBJ1-2; D is possibly TRBD1 (6 bases). Germline-derived CDR1 and CDR2 are SGHRS and YFSETQ. Trimming stripped 4 bases from V and 6 bases from J, with 13 bases between. CDR3 length: 13 amino acids. The DNA for the CDR3 is TGCGCCAGCAGCGCCTACACAGGGAATGGCTACACCTTC. Protein sequence: CASSAYTGNGYTF.

The V call is TRBV6-5, the J call TRBJ2-7; a possible D gene is TRBD1 (6 bases). From germline, CDR1 is MNHEY and CDR2 SVGAGI. V lost 5 bases and J lost 2, with 13 bases in between. The CDR3 extends over 14 amino acids. The CDR3 DNA is TGTGCCAGCAGTCCCTTGACAGGAGCCTACGAGCAGTACTTC. Translating gives CASSPLTGAYEQYF.

The V call is TRBV7-2, the J call TRBJ2-1; D perhaps matches TRBD2 (5 bases). The V end lost 5 bases, the J end lost 5 bases, and 13 bases lay between the germline ends. The CDR3 has 14 amino acids. The germline CDR1 and CDR2 sequences are SGHTA and FQGNSA. The chain's CDR3 is CASSAKLGNNEQFF. As DNA, the CDR3 is TGTGCCAGCAGCGCCAAACTAGGTAACAATGAGCAGTTCTTC. The whole variable domain, remainder taken from reference TRBV7-2 and TRBJ2-1, is GAGVSQSPSNKVTEKGKDVELRCDPISGHTALYWYRQSLGQGLEFLIYFQGNSAPDKSGLPSDRFSAERTGGSVSTLTIQRTQQEDSAVYLCASSAKLGNNEQFFGPGTRLTVL.

The V gene is TRBV6-1, the J gene TRBJ2-7; 7 positions match TRBD1. The J call may be wrong; the DNA end is better matched by TRBJ2-1. The germline V gene has CDR1 MNHNS and CDR2 SASEGT. CDR3 length: 14 residues. The CDR3 nucleotides read TGTGCCAGCAGTTACGACAGGGTGGGCCATGAGCAGTTCTTC. Protein sequence: CASSYDRVGHEQFF.

This rearrangement joins TRBV7-2 to TRBJ2-5; possible D gene TRBD2, 5 bases. CDR1 is SGHTA and CDR2 is FQGNSA in the germline V gene. The V and J ends lost 1 base and 7 bases respectively, with 10 bases between them. The CDR3 contains 13 residues. As DNA, the CDR3 is TGTGCCAGCAGCTTAGAACCTCGGGGGACCCAGTACTTC. Protein sequence: CASSLEPRGTQYF.

On this clonotype: The conserved phenylalanine or tryptophan is not found at the CDR3 terminus, so this likely reflects a read error. No DNA is shown, since the ends of the CDR3 on it are uncertain; the CDR3 is the one TCRdb lists. J is TRBJ2-7 and V is TRBV7-8; TRBD2, the table's D call, was not compared with the DNA. A total of 9 residues make up the CDR3, ends included. Per germline, CDR1 SGHVS and CDR2 FQNEAQ. CDR3: CASSLGLAS.

The chain is built from TRBV19 and TRBJ2-7, with D tentatively TRBD2 (5 bases). Germline CDR1 LNHDA, CDR2 SQIVND (reference sequence). CDR3 length equals 14 residues. V shed 5 bases and J shed 5 bases, with 16 bases lying between them. This CDR3 is CASSYGVRGNEQYF. In nucleotides, the CDR3 is TGTGCCAGTAGTTACGGGGTTCGGGGAAACGAGCAGTACTTC.

Regarding this clonotype: An end of the junction does not agree with germline; a read error may underlie this. The V gene is TRBV3-1, the J gene TRBJ2-7, with D hard to call. Germline V gene lookup returns CDR1 LGHDT and CDR2 YNNKEL (reference sequence). The CDR3 extends over 14 amino acids. In DNA, the CDR3 is TGTGCCAGCACTCACAAAGGTCTAACCTACGAGCAGAACTTC. It translates to CASTHKGLTYEQNF.

This chain joins TRBV6-2 or TRBV6-3 and TRBJ2-3, with D tentatively TRBD1 or TRBD2 (5 bases each). This CDR3 contains 19 residues. The V and J ends lost 2 bases and 5 bases respectively, with 26 bases between them. CDR1 is MNHEY, CDR2 SVGEGT, per germline. CDR3: CASSYDLRPGPRAEDTQYF. The CDR3 nucleotides read TGTGCCAGCAGTTACGATCTTCGACCGGGGCCCCGAGCGGAAGATACGCAGTATTTT.

On this clonotype: No conserved phenylalanine or tryptophan is present at the end of the CDR3, so a read error is the likely explanation. The DNA is omitted, as the CDR3 cannot be located on it reliably, and the CDR3 follows TCRdb's listing. V usage is TRBV9 and J usage is TRBJ1-2; TRBD1 is taken as the D call from the table, unchecked against the DNA. The germline V gene has CDR1 SGDLS and CDR2 YYNGEE. The CDR3 has 13 amino acids, counting both end residues. The CDR3: CASSSGSGYGCTS.

A few counts support this clonotype. This chain joins TRBV19 and TRBJ1-5, with D uncertain. Germline V gene lookup returns CDR1 LNHDA and CDR2 SQIVND (reference sequence). CDR3 length: 15 amino acids. The V end was cut by 7 bases, the J end by 7 bases, with 20 bases between. The CDR3 nucleotides read TGTGCCAGTATCGAAGGTGGGGTCGGCGCCCAGCCCCAGCATTTT. Translation gives CASIEGGVGAQPQHF.

The V gene is TRBV2, the J gene TRBJ2-1; TRBD2 matches 7 bases. V shed 3 bases, J shed 7 bases, and the junction held 9 bases outside the gene matches. Per the germline V gene, CDR1 is SNHLY and CDR2 is FYNNEI. The CDR3 totals 15 residues. In nucleotides, the CDR3 is TGTGCCAGCAGTGACCTTGGACTAGTCTCTAATGAGCAGTTCTTC. This translates into CASSDLGLVSNEQFF. The full variable domain, in which reference TRBV2 and TRBJ2-1 provide the parts outside the CDR3, is EPEVTQTPSHQVTQMGQEVILRCVPISNHLYFYWYRQILGQKVEFLVSFYNNEISEKSEIFDDQFSVERPDGSNFTLKIRSTKLEDSAMYFCASSDLGLVSNEQFFGPGTRLTVL.

The chain couples TRBV6-1 to TRBJ2-7; TRBD1 matches 11 bases. The CDR3 has 15 residues. The germline CDR1 and CDR2 sequences are MNHNS and SASEGT. V was clipped by 5 bases and J by 0 bases; unmatched bases: 3. The CDR3: CASSKGTGGSYEQYF. DNA for the CDR3: TGTGCCAGCAGTAAAGGGACAGGGGGCTCCTACGAGCAGTACTTC.

This clonotype occurred a few times. Its ends do not fully match the called genes, so a read error is possible. This chain joins TRBV7-7 and TRBJ2-7; a weak D match, TRBD1 (6 bases). Germline CDR1 and CDR2: SSHAT and FNYEAQ (reference sequence). This CDR3 region has 13 residues. The CDR3 region has the DNA TGTGCTAGCAGCTCCGGACAGACCTACGAGCAGTACTTC. Its translation is CASSSGQTYEQYF.

The count of this clonotype is one. The rearrangement joins TRBV10-1 to TRBJ1-4, with D uncertain. The length of the CDR3 is 12 residues. Trimming left V 0 bases short and J 7 bases short, with 3 bases between. Germline lookup yields CDR1 WNHNN and CDR2 SYGVQD (reference sequence). The CDR3 nucleotides are TGCGCCAGCAGTGAGTCGACTGAAAAACTGTTTTTT. Its protein is CASSESTEKLFF.

The chain recombines TRBV20-1 with TRBJ2-1; unclear D gene. The V gene's germline CDR1 is DFQATT and CDR2 SNEGSKA (reference sequence). V was cut by 0 bases and J by 0 bases, with 6 bases left in between. The CDR3 has 14 residues. Here the CDR3 reads CSARDVSSYNEQFF. Written as DNA, the CDR3 is TGCAGTGCTAGAGATGTAAGCTCCTACAATGAGCAGTTCTTC.

Notes on this clonotype: This could be a read error, since a much larger clone is one nucleotide away. In this CDR3 the conserved last residue, phenylalanine or tryptophan, is missing, so a read error is likely. The CDR3 coding sequence is TGTGCCAGCAGCGATACTGGCAAGGGGTACAATGAGCAGTTCTCC. Protein sequence: CASSDTGKGYNEQFS. The chain joins TRBV5-8 to TRBJ2-1, with a possible D match to TRBD1 (5 bases). The CDR3 has 15 residues. The ends were cut back, 4 bases at V and 4 bases at J, with 15 bases in the middle. Germline V gene lookup returns CDR1 SGHTS and CDR2 YDEGEE.

This clonotype was seen a single time. The chain carries TRBV5-1 and TRBJ1-2, with D unclear. The ends were cut back, 0 bases at V and 4 bases at J, with 10 bases in the middle. From germline, CDR1 is SGHRS and CDR2 YFSETQ. CDR3 length equals 14 residues. CDR3: CASSLEGLAYGYTF. The DNA of the CDR3 is TGCGCCAGCAGCTTGGAGGGCCTAGCCTATGGCTACACCTTC.